Detailed here is one TCR beta chain. These data originate in a study of blood T cell repertoires in COVID-19. Background on the study: T cells, B-cell-depleted T cells, or PBMCs provided the cDNA or gDNA that served as material.

The CDR3 spans 13 residues. Germline lookup yields CDR1 LNHDA and CDR2 SQIVND (reference sequence). Trimming shortened V by 3 bases and J by 5 bases, and 11 bases separated the two germline ends. Everyone who took part was 18 to 89 years old, and they came from 24 US areas. Participants had their cohort set by participant-reported clinical history. Per the original data handling: Reference gene primer amplification gave estimated nucleated cell counts. Sequenced by immunoSEQ multiplex PCR; TCRdb stores in-frame clones only, minus some. Clone size and V and J calls were adopted from that table, with D and trimming inferred from the DNA. Found here are 200,000 or so clones, 80% to 85% of them singletons; the top ten hold approximately 7.9%.

Sample: PBMCs or T cells enriched from blood (not recorded which). This receptor was taken from a man in his forties who had recovered from COVID-19. The chain couples TRBV19 to TRBJ2-7; D may be TRBD1 (6 bases). CDR3 in DNA: TGTGCCAGTAGTATCCGTCCAGGGGACGAGCAGTACTTC. It is translated as CASSIRPGDEQYF.